One sample yielded the 18 T cell receptor beta chains listed below, sequenced in a study of cytomegalovirus exposure and HLA in healthy donors. The PCR employed 60 Vbeta primers together with 13 Jbeta primers. The protocol was immunoSEQ multiplex PCR, while the TCRdb copy is restricted to in-frame clones and leaves out a portion. The sample has 60,000 or so clones, 89% seen once. Sequencing was performed on PBMCs. The receptors were gathered from a young man in good health and CMV-seropositive.

CDR3 region: CASANGLAGVRSYEQYF. CDR3 coding DNA: TGTGCCAGCGCAAACGGACTAGCGGGAGTTAGGTCCTACGAGCAGTACTTC. This chain joins TRBV21-1 and TRBJ2-5; TRBD2 is the table's D call and was not checked against the DNA. The J call may be faulty, since TRBJ2-7 better matches the DNA end. TRBV21-1 is flagged as a pseudogene. This CDR3 has 17 amino acids.

The J gene is TRBJ2-3, the V gene TRBV7-9, with 7 bases matching TRBD2. The CDR3 is 17 residues long. V lost 0 bases, J lost 2 bases, and 8 bases stayed unmatched. Looked up from germline, CDR1 is SEHNR and CDR2 is FQNEAQ (reference sequence). The CDR3 sequence: CASSLAERGWLTDTQYF. The CDR3 nucleotides are TGTGCCAGCAGCTTAGCGGAGCGGGGATGGCTCACAGATACGCAGTATTTT.

The chain couples TRBV30 to TRBJ1-5, with D perhaps TRBD1 (6 bases). V lost 0 bases, J lost 3 bases, and 9 bases lay in between. The CDR3 is 14 amino acids. The germline V gene encodes CDR1 GTSNPN and CDR2 SVGIG (reference sequence). CDR3 nucleotides: TGTGCCTGGAGTGTGGACAGCCTCAATCAGCCCCAGCATTTT. Amino acids: CAWSVDSLNQPQHF.

The V and J genes are TRBV18 and TRBJ2-6, with D tentatively TRBD2 (5 bases). The germline V gene encodes CDR1 KGHSH and CDR2 LQKENI. With 1 base removed from V and 3 bases from J, the gap between germline ends came to 10 bases. CDR3 length: 16 residues. Here the CDR3 reads CASSPLTGGGANVLTF. For the CDR3, the DNA is TGTGCCAGCTCACCACTTACCGGAGGTGGGGCCAACGTCCTGACTTTC.

The chain recombines TRBV19 with TRBJ2-7; D is possibly TRBD2 (6 bases). Trimming took off 4 bases at V and 0 bases at J, with 13 bases between the two ends. CDR3 length: 15 residues. Germline V gene lookup returns CDR1 LNHDA and CDR2 SQIVND (reference sequence). The CDR3 sequence is CASSRRDGDSYEQYF. The CDR3 DNA is TGTGCCAGTAGTAGGAGGGACGGAGACTCCTACGAGCAGTACTTC.

V and J are TRBV30 and TRBJ1-4; a possible D gene is TRBD1 (5 bases). V lost 0 bases, J lost 6 bases, and 11 bases lay in between. The CDR3 totals 14 residues. The germline V gene has CDR1 GTSNPN and CDR2 SVGIG (reference sequence). The CDR3 loop is CAWSVRGTYEKLFF. CDR3 DNA: TGTGCCTGGAGTGTACGGGGGACTTATGAAAAACTGTTTTTT.

Concerning this clone: Because the CDR3's place on the DNA is in doubt, the DNA is left out and the CDR3 is given as listed by TCRdb. The chain links TRBV12-1 to TRBJ2-2; the tabulated D call, TRBD2, remains unverified against the DNA. TRBV12-1 is classified as a pseudogene. The CDR3 adds up to 17 amino acids, both ends counted. This chain's CDR3 is CASSFLADSRTPGSCFF.

The rearrangement joins TRBV18 to TRBJ1-1, with no clear D. Trimming shortened V by 3 bases and J by 0 bases, and 8 bases separated the two germline ends. The CDR3 has 14 amino acids. Germline CDR1 KGHSH, CDR2 LQKENI. DNA of the CDR3: TGTGCCAGCTCACCTGCACTTTTGAACACTGAAGCTTTCTTT. Protein: CASSPALLNTEAFF.

The chain combines TRBV5-6 with TRBJ2-1, with 11 nucleotides matching TRBD2. Germline V gene lookup returns CDR1 SGHDT and CDR2 YYEEEE. The CDR3 is 15 amino acids. After removal of 4 bases from V and 2 bases from J, the junction contained 2 bases not matched to a gene. CDR3 DNA sequence: TGTGCCAGCAGCCTACTAGCGGGGGCCTACAATGAGCAGTTCTTC. Translated: CASSLLAGAYNEQFF.

This chain uses TRBV5-1 with TRBJ2-7; 8 bases match TRBD2. This CDR3 is built from 15 residues. From germline, CDR1 is SGHRS and CDR2 YFSETQ. V lost 2 bases to trimming and J lost 6 bases; unmatched junction nucleotides: 10. CDR3 amino acids: CASSFTGGPSGEQYF. As DNA, the CDR3 is TGCGCCAGCAGCTTCACGGGAGGGCCTAGCGGCGAGCAGTACTTC.

The J gene is TRBJ1-4, the V gene TRBV6-1; D unclear. The CDR3 consists of 15 residues. CDR1 is MNHNS and CDR2 is SASEGT in the germline V gene. V lost 2 bases, J lost 5 bases, and 12 bases lay in between. This CDR3 is CASSETRARNEKLFF. In nucleotides, the CDR3 is TGTGCCAGCAGTGAAACGCGGGCGAGGAATGAAAAACTGTTTTTT.

The chain joins TRBV6-5 to TRBJ2-1; 7 nucleotides align to TRBD1. The CDR3 totals 14 residues. In germline, CDR1 is MNHEY, CDR2 SVGAGI. Trimming cost V 5 bases and J 6 bases; bases outside gene matches: 7. The CDR3 bases are TGTGCCAGCAGTCCGGGACAGTCGTCCAATGAGCAGTTCTTC. Its protein is CASSPGQSSNEQFF.

The gene calls are TRBV7-2 and TRBJ2-7; D ambiguous. Per germline, CDR1 SGHTA and CDR2 FQGNSA. The CDR3 sequence is 11 residues long. Trimming took 8 bases from V and 3 from J, leaving 8 bases between them. DNA of the CDR3: TGTGCCAGCCGTTCCTACTACGAGCAGTACTTC. Its protein product is CASRSYYEQYF.

As to this clone: The junction departs from germline at one end; a sequencing error may be responsible. The CDR3 DNA sequence: TGTTCCAGCAGCCCCCCCGGGACAGGGGCCCCTGCCGAGCAGTACTTC. Protein: CSSSPPGTGAPAEQYF. The chain joins TRBV7-9 to TRBJ2-7; 10 positions agree with TRBD1. Germline V CDR1 and CDR2: SEHNR, FQNEAQ (reference sequence). The CDR3 loop spans 16 amino acids.

V gene TRBV11-2 combines with J gene TRBJ2-7; 7 bases match TRBD2. Germline lookup yields CDR1 SGHAT and CDR2 FQNNGV. J gave up 0 bases and V 5 bases, and 10 bases lay outside the gene matches. This CDR3 is built from 16 residues. The CDR3 loop is CASSPTSSQSSYEQYF. The CDR3 nucleotides are TGTGCCAGCAGCCCGACTAGCTCTCAAAGCTCCTACGAGCAGTACTTC. The whole variable domain, filled in from reference TRBV11-2 and TRBJ2-7, reads EAGVAQSPRYKIIEKRQSVAFWCNPISGHATLYWYQQILGQGPKLLIQFQNNGVVDDSQLPKDRFSAERLKGVDSTLKIQPAKLEDSAVYLCASSPTSSQSSYEQYFGPGTRLTVT.

V gene TRBV19 combines with J gene TRBJ2-7; weak D call: TRBD1 (5 bases). The V gene lost 8 bases and the J gene lost 5 bases, with 10 bases spanning the gap. From germline, CDR1 is LNHDA and CDR2 SQIVND (reference sequence). The CDR3 covers 11 residues. In DNA, the CDR3 is TGTGCCAGTGAAGGGGTGAACGAGCAGTACTTC. Translating it yields CASEGVNEQYF.

V and J are TRBV5-1 and TRBJ1-4; D might be TRBD1 (6 bases). The CDR3 is 16 residues long. V was cut by 1 base and J by 8 bases, with 18 bases left in between. Germline V lookup: CDR1 SGHRS, CDR2 YFSETQ. CDR3 amino acids: CASSLLTGTASEKLFF. The CDR3 nucleotides read TGCGCCAGCAGCTTGCTGACAGGTACAGCTTCAGAAAAACTGTTTTTT. Full variable domain (rest looked up from reference TRBV5-1 and TRBJ1-4): KAGVTQTPRYLIKTRGQQVTLSCSPISGHRSVSWYQQTPGQGLQFLFEYFSETQRNKGNFPGRFSGRQFSNSRSEMNVSTLELGDSALYLCASSLLTGTASEKLFFGSGTQLSVL.

On this clone itself: Sequence at one end of the junction differs from germline and may be a read error. The chain recombines TRBV5-5 with TRBJ1-2; TRBD1 matches 7 bases. Germline CDR1 is SGHKS and CDR2 is YYEKEE (reference sequence). The CDR3 consists of 14 residues. CDR3 residues: CASSLDVGGPGYTF. The CDR3 DNA reads as TGTGCCAGCAGTTTGGATGTAGGGGGCCCTGGCTACACCTTC.